A selection of T cell receptor beta chains follows, all from one sample in a study of OX40 agonist ivuxolimab in advanced cancers. Sequencing used immunoSEQ multiplex PCR; TCRdb keeps in-frame clones, though not all of them. The sample holds about 42,000 clones, approximately 86% seen once. The source was CD4+ or CD8+ T cells sorted from blood, collected in a trial of the OX40 agonist ivuxolimab. The receptors were gathered from an adult with an advanced solid tumor such as melanoma, head and neck, liver or kidney cancer. Both conserved end residues are part of each CDR3. The D gene is left open where the match is weak. A row's size may be missing; if present it is once, few, many or a size class.

clone_size: .; v_call: TRBV7-9; j_call: TRBJ2-5; d_call: .; cdr3_nt: TGTGCCAGCAGCCTGCGGCTAGGGGCACAAGAGACCCAGTACTTC; cdr3_aa: CASSLRLGAQETQYF
clone_size: .; v_call: TRBV27; j_call: TRBJ2-7; d_call: .; cdr3_nt: TGTGCCAGCAGTTTACGGGGGACAGTTTGGTCGGAGCAGTACTTC; cdr3_aa: CASSLRGTVWSEQYF
clone_size: .; v_call: TRBV19; j_call: TRBJ1-1; d_call: .; cdr3_nt: TGTGCCAGTAGTGTTCGATCGACGGTAGAAGCTTTCTTT; cdr3_aa: CASSVRSTVEAFF
clone_size: .; v_call: TRBV27; j_call: TRBJ1-2; d_call: .; cdr3_nt: TGTGCCAGCAGTTTAGGGGGTTTCTATGGCTACACCTTC; cdr3_aa: CASSLGGFYGYTF
clone_size: .; v_call: TRBV7-9; j_call: TRBJ2-5; d_call: .; cdr3_nt: TGTGCCAGCCACAGGGGGGAGGGGACCCAGTACTTC; cdr3_aa: CASHRGEGTQYF
clone_size: once; v_call: TRBV7-8; j_call: TRBJ2-1; d_call: .; cdr3_nt: TGTGCCAGCACTCCTTCAGCTGAGCAGTTCTTC; cdr3_aa: CASTPSAEQFF
clone_size: .; v_call: TRBV6-5; j_call: TRBJ1-3; d_call: .; cdr3_nt: TGTGCCAGCAGTTATGGTGGCGGCTCGGGAAACACCATATATTTT; cdr3_aa: CASSYGGGSGNTIYF
clone_size: .; v_call: TRBV5-1; j_call: TRBJ1-1; d_call: .; cdr3_nt: TGCGCCAGCAGCCTGGAAAGGGGTTTTCCTGAAGCTTTCTTT; cdr3_aa: CASSLERGFPEAFF
clone_size: .; v_call: TRBV7-9; j_call: TRBJ2-1; d_call: .; cdr3_nt: TGTGCCAGCAGCTCCACGGGCCCAACGGAGAATGAGCAGTTCTTC; cdr3_aa: CASSSTGPTENEQFF
clone_size: .; v_call: TRBV30; j_call: TRBJ1-1; d_call: .; cdr3_nt: TGTGCCTGGAAGTGGCGGGTGGACACTGAAGCTTTCTTT; cdr3_aa: CAWKWRVDTEAFF
clone_size: .; v_call: TRBV9; j_call: TRBJ2-2; d_call: .; cdr3_nt: TGTGCCAGCAGCGTAGGTGGTGGGGTGAACACCGGGGAGCTGTTTTTT; cdr3_aa: CASSVGGGVNTGELFF
clone_size: .; v_call: TRBV25-1; j_call: TRBJ1-5; d_call: .; cdr3_nt: TGTGCCAGCAGCCCCGGGTGGGGGAATCAGCCCCAGCATTTT; cdr3_aa: CASSPGWGNQPQHF
clone_size: .; v_call: TRBV29-1; j_call: TRBJ2-2; d_call: .; cdr3_nt: TGCAGCGTTCTAGGCGGGACCGGGGAGCTGTTTTTT; cdr3_aa: CSVLGGTGELFF
clone_size: .; v_call: TRBV13; j_call: TRBJ2-1; d_call: .; cdr3_nt: TGTGCCAGCAGCTTAGAAGTCGCCGAAGTGCAGTTCTTC; cdr3_aa: CASSLEVAEVQFF
clone_size: .; v_call: TRBV6-5; j_call: TRBJ1-5; d_call: .; cdr3_nt: TGTGCCAGCAGTTCCGCCTCTCTGGAGCCCCAGCATTTT; cdr3_aa: CASSSASLEPQHF
clone_size: .; v_call: TRBV9; j_call: TRBJ2-3; d_call: .; cdr3_nt: TGTGCCAGCAGCGCGGGGGCACCAGATACGCAGTATTTT; cdr3_aa: CASSAGAPDTQYF
clone_size: .; v_call: TRBV30; j_call: TRBJ2-7; d_call: .; cdr3_nt: TGTGCCTGGAGTAAGGAGGGCGGACCATTCTACGAGCAGTACTTC; cdr3_aa: CAWSKEGGPFYEQYF
clone_size: .; v_call: TRBV9; j_call: TRBJ2-5; d_call: TRBD2; cdr3_nt: TGTGCCAGCAGCCCCACGGGGGGGGCCGGCGAGACCCAGTACTTC; cdr3_aa: CASSPTGGAGETQYF
clone_size: .; v_call: TRBV7-8; j_call: TRBJ1-2; d_call: .; cdr3_nt: TGTGCCAGCAGCTTAGGATCCCCCCCGGACGGACTATATGGCTACACCTTC; cdr3_aa: CASSLGSPPDGLYGYTF
clone_size: .; v_call: TRBV7-9; j_call: TRBJ1-1; d_call: .; cdr3_nt: TGTGCCAGCAGCTTAAGGGGAAACACTGAAGCTTTCTTT; cdr3_aa: CASSLRGNTEAFF
clone_size: .; v_call: TRBV7-2; j_call: TRBJ1-5; d_call: .; cdr3_nt: TGTGCCAGCAGCACCCGGGGTAGCAATCAGCCCCAGCATTTT; cdr3_aa: CASSTRGSNQPQHF
clone_size: .; v_call: TRBV5-4; j_call: TRBJ2-7; d_call: .; cdr3_nt: TGTGCCAGCAGCTCTCTTAGTCCGGGGAACGTTTACGAGCAGTACTTC; cdr3_aa: CASSSLSPGNVYEQYF
clone_size: .; v_call: TRBV4-1; j_call: TRBJ2-2; d_call: .; cdr3_nt: TGCGCCAGCGGCCCCCCCGAATGGGGGCGGACCGGGGAGCTGTTTTTT; cdr3_aa: CASGPPEWGRTGELFF
clone_size: .; v_call: TRBV6-5; j_call: TRBJ1-1; d_call: .; cdr3_nt: TGTGCCAGCAGTTACTTATGGGGGGACACTGAAGCTTTCTTT; cdr3_aa: CASSYLWGDTEAFF
clone_size: once; v_call: TRBV6-1; j_call: TRBJ2-3; d_call: .; cdr3_nt: TGTGCCAGCAGTGAAGCGATTCCAGATACGCAGTATTTT; cdr3_aa: CASSEAIPDTQYF
clone_size: .; v_call: TRBV6-5; j_call: TRBJ1-6; d_call: TRBD1; cdr3_nt: TGTGCCAGCAGTTACTCCGGACAGGGGAATTCACCCCTCCACTTT; cdr3_aa: CASSYSGQGNSPLHF
clone_size: .; v_call: TRBV11-2; j_call: TRBJ2-7; d_call: TRBD2; cdr3_nt: TGTGCCAGCAGCTTAGCGGGGGGGCTCTACGAGCAGTACTTC; cdr3_aa: CASSLAGGLYEQYF
clone_size: few; v_call: TRBV7-6; j_call: TRBJ2-1; d_call: .; cdr3_nt: TGTGCCAGCAGCCTGGGACTCTCCAATGAGCAGTTCTTC; cdr3_aa: CASSLGLSNEQFF
clone_size: few; v_call: TRBV15; j_call: TRBJ2-1; d_call: TRBD2; cdr3_nt: TGTGCCACCCAGAACCCGAGCGGGGGGCCCAATGAGCAGTTCTTC; cdr3_aa: CATQNPSGGPNEQFF
clone_size: .; v_call: TRBV5-4; j_call: TRBJ1-2; d_call: TRBD1; cdr3_nt: TGTGCCAGCAGCTTGTCCCCGGGACAGGGGGCTGCCTATGGCTACACCTTC; cdr3_aa: CASSLSPGQGAAYGYTF
clone_size: .; v_call: TRBV6-5; j_call: TRBJ1-3; d_call: .; cdr3_nt: TGTGCCAGCAGCTCCGGGACGGCTGGAAACACCATATATTTT; cdr3_aa: CASSSGTAGNTIYF